The 16 T cell receptor beta chains reported below all come from one sample, sequenced in a study of OX40 agonist ivuxolimab in advanced cancers. Only in-frame clones appear in the TCRdb table, and some are missing; sequencing was by immunoSEQ multiplex PCR. The sample includes 65,000 to 95,000 clones, 90% to 95% of them seen just once. This material consisted of CD4+ or CD8+ T cells sorted from blood, taken in a trial of the OX40 agonist ivuxolimab. These receptors all come from an adult with an advanced solid tumor such as melanoma, head and neck, liver or kidney cancer.

The V call is TRBV28, the J call TRBJ2-5, with 7 bases identical to TRBD1. In germline, CDR1 is MDHEN, CDR2 SYDVKM. Trimming removed 3 bases from V and 14 bases from J; junction bases left unmatched: 27. The CDR3 has 18 amino acids. This chain's CDR3 is CASSFHWTGEPNRSRNYF. Here the CDR3 DNA reads TGTGCCAGCAGTTTCCATTGGACAGGAGAGCCTAACCGCAGCCGCAATTACTTC.

The J gene is TRBJ2-7, the V gene TRBV13, with TRBD1 identical over 8 bases. The CDR3 is made up of 13 amino acids. CDR1 is PRHDT, CDR2 FYEKMQ, per germline (reference sequence). V lost 5 bases, J lost 5 bases, and 5 bases stayed unmatched. CDR3 sequence: CASSTTGVHEQYF. The CDR3 DNA reads TGTGCCAGCAGCACGACAGGGGTCCACGAGCAGTACTTC.

The rearrangement joins TRBV30 to TRBJ2-7; D is unclear. The germline CDR1 and CDR2 sequences are GTSNPN and SVGIG (reference sequence). V lost 2 bases to trimming and J lost 2 bases, with 10 bases between them. CDR3 size: 13 residues. CDR3 DNA sequence: TGTGCCTGGAGTTCCGGCCTAACCTACGAGCAGTACTTC. The encoded protein is CAWSSGLTYEQYF.

The chain recombines TRBV7-9 with TRBJ2-1, with 8 positions matching TRBD2. Germline trimming cut 1 base from V and 5 bases from J; bases unmatched to any gene: 10. CDR3 length: 17 residues. Germline lookup yields CDR1 SEHNR and CDR2 FQNEAQ (reference sequence). CDR3 amino acids: CASSLVSGGPSDNEQFF. The CDR3 DNA follows: TGTGCCAGCAGCTTAGTTTCGGGAGGGCCTTCTGACAATGAGCAGTTCTTC.

V is TRBV29-1 and J is TRBJ2-5; D call uncertain. The CDR3 runs to 13 residues. CDR1 and CDR2 from the germline V gene are SQVTM and ANQGSEA. The V end was cut by 1 base, the J end by 4 bases, with 10 bases between. CDR3 residues: CSVEGTGGETQYF. The CDR3, as DNA: TGCAGCGTTGAAGGCACGGGTGGAGAGACCCAGTACTTC.

Only one count was recorded for this clone. V and J are TRBV30 and TRBJ2-7; D not certain. The CDR3 covers 11 residues. Germline V gene lookup returns CDR1 GTSNPN and CDR2 SVGIG (reference sequence). The germline V and J ends were trimmed by 5 bases and 6 bases, with 11 bases remaining between them. The CDR3 nucleotides are TGTGCCTGGGACACCCTAGGCGAGCAGTACTTC. Amino acid sequence: CAWDTLGEQYF. The variable domain in full, completed from reference TRBV30 and TRBJ2-7, reads SQTIHQWPATLVQPVGSPLSLECTVEGTSNPNLYWYRQAAGRGLQLLFYSVGIGQISSEVPQNLSASRPQDRQFILSSKKLLLSDSGFYLCAWDTLGEQYFGPGTRLTVT.

V usage is TRBV6-1 and J usage is TRBJ2-7; D is ambiguous. Trimming stripped 0 bases from V and 6 bases from J, with 9 bases between. This CDR3 region has 13 residues. Per germline, CDR1 MNHNS and CDR2 SASEGT. This CDR3 is CASSEALGSEQYF. The CDR3 bases are TGTGCCAGCAGTGAAGCGCTGGGCTCCGAGCAGTACTTC.

This clone was recorded only once. V usage is TRBV11-2 and J usage is TRBJ2-3; possibly TRBD1 or TRBD2 for D (5 bases each). CDR3 size: 14 residues. V gave up 0 bases and J gave up 4 bases, with 8 bases separating them. From germline, CDR1 is SGHAT and CDR2 FQNNGV. CDR3 bases: TGTGCCAGCAGCTTAGATAGGGGAGCAGATACGCAGTATTTT. It yields the protein CASSLDRGADTQYF.

The rearrangement joins TRBV2 to TRBJ2-1, with D perhaps matching TRBD1 (5 bases). Deletions cut 10 bases from V and 2 bases from J, with 15 bases between. CDR3 length equals 14 residues. CDR1 and CDR2 from the germline V gene are SNHLY and FYNNEI. The CDR3 bases are TGTGCCATGATCGTAGGGGCCACCTACAATGAGCAGTTCTTC. This encodes CAMIVGATYNEQFF.

CDR3 loop: CASSKRTDLNTEAFF. In nucleotides, the CDR3 is TGTGCCAGCAGTAAAAGGACAGACTTGAACACTGAAGCTTTCTTT. The chain uses TRBV11-2 and TRBJ1-1, with D tentatively TRBD1 (6 bases). V was clipped by 6 bases and J by 0 bases, with 14 bases between them. There are 15 residues in the CDR3. The V gene's germline CDR1 is SGHAT and CDR2 FQNNGV.

The gene calls are TRBV7-9 and TRBJ2-5; TRBD1 matches 7 bases. Germline assignment: CDR1 SEHNR and CDR2 FQNEAQ (reference sequence). Germline trimming cut 5 bases from V and 3 bases from J; bases unmatched to any gene: 12. This CDR3 has 16 residues. CDR3 nucleotides: TGTGCCAGCAGCGCCAGCCTCCGGGACAGAGAAGAGACCCAGTACTTC. Translated: CASSASLRDREETQYF.

V usage is TRBV21-1 and J usage is TRBJ2-7. TRBV21-1 is tagged as a pseudogene. CDR3 size: 18 residues. In nucleotides, the CDR3 is TGTGCCAGCAGCAAAGCCCCCAACAAGGCAGACGAATCCTACGAGCAGTACTTC. Translating it yields CASSKAPNKADESYEQYF.

Judged by abundance, this clone is medium-sized (0.01 to 0.1%). The chain combines TRBV13 with TRBJ2-7; 8 bases map to TRBD1. The V segment lost 2 bases and the J segment 4 bases; nucleotides outside the gene matches: 7. Per the germline V gene, CDR1 is PRHDT and CDR2 is FYEKMQ (reference sequence). The CDR3 runs 15 residues. Written as DNA, the CDR3 is TGTGCCAGCAGCTTACGAACAGGGGGGTTTTACGAGCAGTACTTC. This sequence encodes CASSLRTGGFYEQYF.

This clone appeared a single time. V and J are TRBV7-9 and TRBJ2-1; tentatively, D is TRBD1 (5 bases). The CDR3 is made up of 16 amino acids. Trimming removed 5 bases from V and 8 bases from J, with 22 bases in between. CDR1 is SEHNR, CDR2 FQNEAQ, per germline (reference sequence). CDR3 DNA: TGTGCCAGCAGCCCCCAAAGGATAGCCCAAGGGGATGAGCAGTTCTTC. Its translation is CASSPQRIAQGDEQFF.

The chain couples TRBV9 to TRBJ1-5, with D unclear. Trimming left V 1 base short and J 6 bases short, with 8 bases between. The CDR3 runs to 13 residues. The germline V gene has CDR1 SGDLS and CDR2 YYNGEE. The CDR3 DNA is TGTGCCAGCAGCGTATCAGAAAGTCAGCCCCAGCATTTT. Translation: CASSVSESQPQHF.

The chain has TRBV10-3 and TRBJ2-3; 10 bases agree with TRBD2. Germline V gene lookup returns CDR1 ENHRY and CDR2 SYGVKD. The V gene end was trimmed by 5 bases and the J gene end by 0 bases; junction bases not matched to a gene: 5. The CDR3 has 16 amino acids. CDR3 amino acids: CAISITSGDSTDTQYF. CDR3 in DNA: TGTGCCATCAGTATTACTAGCGGGGACAGCACAGATACGCAGTATTTT.